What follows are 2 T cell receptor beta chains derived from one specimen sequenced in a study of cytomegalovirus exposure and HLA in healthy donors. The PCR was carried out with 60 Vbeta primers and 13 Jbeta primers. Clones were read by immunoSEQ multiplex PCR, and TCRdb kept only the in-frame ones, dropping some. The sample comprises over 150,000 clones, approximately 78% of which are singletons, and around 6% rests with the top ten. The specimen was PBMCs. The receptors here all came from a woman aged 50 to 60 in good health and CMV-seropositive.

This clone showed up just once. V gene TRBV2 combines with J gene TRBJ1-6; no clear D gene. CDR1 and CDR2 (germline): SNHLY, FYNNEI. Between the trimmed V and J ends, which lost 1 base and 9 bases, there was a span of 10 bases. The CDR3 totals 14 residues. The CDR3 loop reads CASSEGRDGSPLHF. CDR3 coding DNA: TGTGCCAGCAGTGAAGGGAGGGATGGTTCACCCCTCCACTTT. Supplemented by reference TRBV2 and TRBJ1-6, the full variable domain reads EPEVTQTPSHQVTQMGQEVILRCVPISNHLYFYWYRQILGQKVEFLVSFYNNEISEKSEIFDDQFSVERPDGSNFTLKIRSTKLEDSAMYFCASSEGRDGSPLHFGNGTRLTVT.

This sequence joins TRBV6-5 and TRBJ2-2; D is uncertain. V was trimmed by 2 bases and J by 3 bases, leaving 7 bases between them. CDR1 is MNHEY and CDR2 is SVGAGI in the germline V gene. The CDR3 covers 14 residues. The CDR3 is CASSYEVHTGELFF. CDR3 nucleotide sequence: TGTGCCAGCAGTTACGAGGTCCACACCGGGGAGCTGTTTTTT.